This entry concerns a single T cell receptor (beta chain). This sample is drawn from a study of T cell responses to AZD1222 COVID-19 vaccine. The repertoire was sequenced with immunoSEQ multiplex PCR; TCRdb's copy has only in-frame clones and lacks some. Of over 120,000 clones in the sample, around 93% are singletons; the top ten hold more than 3%. Germline V gene data show CDR1 as SGHDT and CDR2 as YYEEEE. CDR3 length: 16 residues. V was pared by 4 bases and J by 6 bases, with 23 bases between. The sample was peripheral blood, taken 28 days after the second AZD1222 dose. The J gene is TRBJ2-7, the V gene TRBV5-6; D assignment may be TRBD1 or TRBD2 (7 bases each). This TCR came from an adult who received the AZD1222 COVID-19 vaccine. CDR3 loop: CASSRGGTETRGEQYF. The CDR3 nucleotides read TGTGCCAGCAGCCGGGGAGGGACAGAGACCCGGGGCGAGCAGTACTTC.